What follows are 24 T cell receptor beta chains derived from one specimen sequenced in a study of T cells after yellow fever vaccination. One entry per CDR3 protein results from TCRdb running MiXCR on the 5' RACE reads. The table records some 340,000 distinct CDR3 sequences, about 10% of them present only once. The material was CD4+ T cells sorted from PBMCs, obtained 45 days after the yellow fever booster vaccination. The receptors were gathered from a man aged 18 to 29 who received the YFV17D yellow fever vaccine.

This clonotype was recorded many times. V and J are TRBV7-9 and TRBJ2-7; no reliable D call. Germline CDR1 is SEHNR and CDR2 is FQNEAQ (reference sequence). Trimming removed 5 bases at V and 7 bases at J, with 18 bases between. The CDR3 has 14 amino acids. The CDR3 nucleotides are TGTGCCAGCAGCCCCGAGCCCCATGGCCTGGAGCAGTACTTC. Protein sequence: CASSPEPHGLEQYF.

This clonotype has only a few counts. This sequence joins TRBV7-2 and TRBJ1-2, with D unclear. Germline V gene data show CDR1 as SGHTA and CDR2 as FQGNSA. This CDR3 contains 14 residues. The V gene lost 1 base and the J gene lost 2 bases, with 8 bases spanning the gap. The CDR3 here is CASSLGTLNYGYTF. The DNA for the CDR3 is TGTGCCAGCAGCTTAGGGACCTTAAACTATGGCTACACCTTC.

This clonotype was observed a few times. The V call is TRBV28, the J call TRBJ2-4; D is undetermined. Germline-derived CDR1 and CDR2 are MDHEN and SYDVKM. Trimming shortened V by 7 bases and J by 4 bases, and 11 bases separated the two germline ends. The CDR3 length is 13 residues. CDR3 sequence reads: CASTDTAKNIQYF. The CDR3 DNA reads as TGTGCCAGCACCGATACAGCTAAAAACATTCAGTACTTC.

V and J are TRBV7-2 and TRBJ2-7; no firm D call. Germline-derived CDR1 and CDR2 are SGHTA and FQGNSA. This CDR3 has 12 amino acids. Trimming cost V 5 bases and J 7 bases, with 12 bases left between them. This chain's CDR3 is CASSPFLGEQYF. The DNA of the CDR3 is TGTGCCAGCAGCCCTTTCCTGGGTGAGCAGTACTTC.

This clonotype was observed a few times. V is TRBV10-3 and J is TRBJ1-5, with 8 bases matching TRBD1. V dropped 4 bases and J dropped 4; count of bases not matched to a gene: 9. Per the germline V gene, CDR1 is ENHRY and CDR2 is SYGVKD. This CDR3 has 16 residues. The CDR3 region is CAISAALTGANQPQHF. The CDR3 bases are TGTGCCATCAGTGCAGCGTTGACAGGGGCGAATCAGCCCCAGCATTTT.

This clonotype was observed a few times. The CDR3 reads CASSPGLAGGHYNEQFF. The CDR3 coding sequence is TGTGCCAGCAGCCCAGGACTAGCGGGGGGGCATTACAATGAGCAGTTCTTC. The chain has TRBV4-2 and TRBJ2-1; 15 nucleotides match TRBD2. Looked up from germline, CDR1 is LGHNA and CDR2 is YNFKEQ. The CDR3 loop spans 17 amino acids. Trimming cost V 4 bases and J 4 bases; bases outside gene matches: 5.

This clonotype was observed a handful of times. The chain is built from TRBV30 and TRBJ1-1; D perhaps matches TRBD1 (6 bases). The CDR3 extends over 12 amino acids. Trimming removed 4 bases from V and 10 bases from J, with 16 bases in between. The germline V gene has CDR1 GTSNPN and CDR2 SVGIG (reference sequence). The CDR3 protein is CAWIRGTPIAFF. The DNA of the CDR3 is TGTGCCTGGATTAGGGGGACCCCGATAGCTTTCTTT.

The chain couples TRBV7-3 to TRBJ2-1; D might be TRBD2 (6 bases). V was shortened by 1 base and J by 8 bases, with 18 bases between the two germline ends. Germline values: CDR1 SGHTA, CDR2 FQGTGA. There are 16 residues in the CDR3. The CDR3 nucleotides read TGTGCCAGCAGCTTAAAAGGTCGCGGAGGGCTCGATGAGCAGTTCTTC. Its translation: CASSLKGRGGLDEQFF.

The chain combines TRBV20-1 with TRBJ2-6; no reliable D call. Germline V lookup: CDR1 DFQATT, CDR2 SNEGSKA (reference sequence). The CDR3 extends over 12 amino acids. Trimming took 3 bases from V and 5 from J, leaving 5 bases between them. Written as DNA, the CDR3 is TGCAGTGCTAGGCCCCGGGCCAACGTCCTGACTTTC. It yields the protein CSARPRANVLTF.

This clonotype has just a few counts. The genes are TRBV7-2 and TRBJ2-1, with unresolved D. Looked up from germline, CDR1 is SGHTA and CDR2 is FQGNSA. Trimming cost V 1 base and J 6 bases, with 10 bases left between them. CDR3 length: 14 residues. The CDR3 sequence: CASSLERAPNEQFF. The CDR3 bases are TGTGCCAGCAGCTTAGAGCGCGCCCCCAATGAGCAGTTCTTC. The variable domain in full, with the rest retrieved from reference TRBV7-2 and TRBJ2-1, is GAGVSQSPSNKVTEKGKDVELRCDPISGHTALYWYRQSLGQGLEFLIYFQGNSAPDKSGLPSDRFSAERTGGSVSTLTIQRTQQEDSAVYLCASSLERAPNEQFFGPGTRLTVL.

This chain connects TRBV4-1 to TRBJ1-6, with a tentative D call TRBD1 (5 bases). The CDR3 contains 16 residues. The germline V gene encodes CDR1 MGHRA and CDR2 YSYEKL. Trimming shortened V by 1 base and J by 7 bases, and 14 bases separated the two germline ends. CDR3 region: CASSQVPGPGNSPLHF. The DNA for the CDR3 is TGCGCCAGCAGCCAAGTTCCAGGGCCGGGCAATTCACCCCTCCACTTT.

This clonotype was seen repeatedly, ten times or more. The chain uses TRBV5-1 and TRBJ1-1, with TRBD1 as a possible D gene (5 bases). This CDR3 is built from 12 residues. The V and J ends lost 2 bases and 5 bases respectively, with 7 bases between them. From germline, CDR1 is SGHRS and CDR2 YFSETQ. The DNA for the CDR3 is TGCGCCAGCAGCTTCGGGGGTACTGAAGCTTTCTTT. Translation gives CASSFGGTEAFF.

This clonotype was observed a handful of times. The J gene is TRBJ2-7, the V gene TRBV6-5; no clear D gene. CDR1 is MNHEY and CDR2 is SVGAGI in the germline V gene. The CDR3 runs to 14 residues. Trimming cost V 0 bases and J 0 bases, with 6 bases left between them. As DNA, the CDR3 is TGTGCCAGCAGTTACTCTGGCGCCTCCTACGAGCAGTACTTC. It specifies CASSYSGASYEQYF.

As DNA, the CDR3 is TGCAGGACAGGGGTCCTGCGGAATGAGCAGTTCTTC. Its translation: CRTGVLRNEQFF. The chain combines TRBV20-1 with TRBJ2-1, with 8 positions matching TRBD1. The CDR3 sequence is 12 residues long. The V gene's germline CDR1 is DFQATT and CDR2 SNEGSKA (reference sequence).

The J gene is TRBJ2-3, the V gene TRBV5-1, with D perhaps matching TRBD1 (6 bases). The CDR3 consists of 16 residues. V lost 3 bases and J 5 bases, leaving 19 bases between the germline ends. CDR1 is SGHRS and CDR2 is YFSETQ in the germline V gene. The CDR3 here is CASSWLKRTDEDTQYF. CDR3 nucleotides: TGCGCCAGCAGCTGGCTAAAACGGACAGATGAAGATACGCAGTATTTT.

J is TRBJ2-7 and V is TRBV10-3; TRBD1 matches 7 bases. Looked up from germline, CDR1 is ENHRY and CDR2 is SYGVKD. The length of the CDR3 is 16 residues. V dropped 2 bases and J dropped 2; count of bases not matched to a gene: 9. CDR3 DNA: TGTGCCATCAGTGAGCCCCTGACGGACAGGACCTACGAGCAGTACTTC. Its translation: CAISEPLTDRTYEQYF.

The rearrangement uses TRBV18 and TRBJ2-7; D is perhaps TRBD2 (7 bases). This CDR3 has 14 residues. The germline gives CDR1 KGHSH, CDR2 LQKENI. Deletions cut 1 base from V and 5 bases from J, with 12 bases between. This chain's CDR3 is CASSPLEGGDEQYF. The CDR3 nucleotides are TGTGCCAGCTCACCACTGGAGGGGGGGGACGAGCAGTACTTC.

V usage is TRBV7-2 and J usage is TRBJ2-5; D call uncertain. The V end lost 1 base, the J end lost 3 bases, and 12 bases lay between the germline ends. CDR1 and CDR2 (germline): SGHTA, FQGNSA. The CDR3 spans 15 residues. CDR3 sequence: CASSLVPYGEETQYF. DNA of the CDR3: TGTGCCAGCAGCTTAGTACCTTATGGGGAAGAGACCCAGTACTTC.

The chain uses TRBV25-1 and TRBJ2-7; the D gene is possibly TRBD2 (6 bases). There are 14 residues in the CDR3. With 1 base removed from V and 1 base from J, the gap between germline ends came to 8 bases. Germline-derived CDR1 and CDR2 are MGHDK and SYGVNS. This CDR3 is CASSEWSGSYEQYF. The DNA of the CDR3 is TGTGCCAGCAGTGAATGGAGCGGGTCCTACGAGCAGTACTTC.

The chain joins TRBV20-1 to TRBJ2-1; TRBD2 matches 8 bases. The CDR3 is 18 residues long. V lost 0 bases to trimming and J lost 9 bases; unmatched junction nucleotides: 19. Germline CDR1 is DFQATT and CDR2 is SNEGSKA (reference sequence). CDR3 nucleotides: TGCAGTGCTAGAGACCAATCGGGGGGGCCGACGTCTGTGCCTGAGCAGTTCTTC. Its translation is CSARDQSGGPTSVPEQFF.

J is TRBJ2-5 and V is TRBV5-1; 8 bases fit TRBD2. V lost 1 base, J lost 2 bases, and 4 bases stayed unmatched. This CDR3 comprises 15 residues. Germline CDR1 SGHRS, CDR2 YFSETQ. Here the CDR3 reads CASSLIAGPQETQYF. As DNA, the CDR3 is TGCGCCAGCAGCTTGATAGCGGGGCCTCAAGAGACCCAGTACTTC.

V usage is TRBV7-2 and J usage is TRBJ1-5; TRBD1 aligns across 10 bases. With 3 bases clipped from V and 6 bases from J, the junction kept 2 bases outside the gene matches. The V gene's germline CDR1 is SGHTA and CDR2 FQGNSA. The CDR3 covers 14 residues. CDR3 sequence (DNA): TGTGCCAGCAGCTTCCGGGACAGGGGTCAGCCCCAGCATTTT. Translation: CASSFRDRGQPQHF.

There are a few counts of this clonotype. V usage is TRBV7-2 and J usage is TRBJ2-7; D gene ambiguous. The CDR3 is made up of 15 amino acids. V was trimmed by 0 bases and J by 3 bases, leaving 12 bases between them. The germline CDR1 and CDR2 sequences are SGHTA and FQGNSA. The CDR3 nucleotides read TGTGCCAGCAGCTTAGCCTCATCCCTTGTCTACGAGCAGTACTTC. Translated, it gives CASSLASSLVYEQYF.

There are a few counts of this clonotype. V and J are TRBV5-1 and TRBJ1-2, with D perhaps TRBD1 (5 bases). The CDR3 has 13 amino acids. V gave up 0 bases and J gave up 6 bases, with 9 bases separating them. Germline V CDR1 and CDR2: SGHRS, YFSETQ. The CDR3 spells CASSLDVGDGYTF. Written as DNA, the CDR3 is TGCGCCAGCAGCTTGGACGTAGGGGATGGCTACACCTTC.